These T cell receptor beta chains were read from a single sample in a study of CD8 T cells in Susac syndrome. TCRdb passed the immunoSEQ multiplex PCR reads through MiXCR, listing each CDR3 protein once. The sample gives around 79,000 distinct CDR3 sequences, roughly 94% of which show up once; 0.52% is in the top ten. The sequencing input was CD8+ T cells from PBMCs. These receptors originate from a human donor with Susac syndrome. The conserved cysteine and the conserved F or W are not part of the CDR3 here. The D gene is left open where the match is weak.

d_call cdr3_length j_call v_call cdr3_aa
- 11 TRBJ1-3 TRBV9 ASSERSGNTIY
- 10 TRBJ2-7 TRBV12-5 ASEGRGYEQY
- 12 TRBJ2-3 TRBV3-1 ASSQDRATDTQY
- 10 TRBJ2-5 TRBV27 ASRGRLETQY
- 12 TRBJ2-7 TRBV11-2 ASSSPLQGNEQY
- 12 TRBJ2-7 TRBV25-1 ASSELSDSYEQY
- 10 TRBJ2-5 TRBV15 ATQSYQETQY
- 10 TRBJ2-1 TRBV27 ASMEGRNEQF
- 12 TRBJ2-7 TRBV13 ASSYGTGAGEQY
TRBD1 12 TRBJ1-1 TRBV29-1 SVEREGAWTEAF
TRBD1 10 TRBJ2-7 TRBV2 ASIGGRNEQY
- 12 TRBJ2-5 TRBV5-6 ASSLDPPQETQY
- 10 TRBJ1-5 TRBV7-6 ASSPPNQPQH
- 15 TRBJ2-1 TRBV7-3 ASSLLGSSSSYNEQF
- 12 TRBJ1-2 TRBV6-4 ASSEDRQDYGYT
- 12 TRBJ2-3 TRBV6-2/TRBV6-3 ASSYRGAADTQY
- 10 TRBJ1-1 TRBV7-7 ASSTILTEAF
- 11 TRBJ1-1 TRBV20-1 SAPWTGSTEAF
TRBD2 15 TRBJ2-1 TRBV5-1 ASSLFGTSGLYNEQF
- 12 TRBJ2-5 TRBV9 ASSVRNNPETQY
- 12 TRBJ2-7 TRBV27 ASSLGRLSYEQY
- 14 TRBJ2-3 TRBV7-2 ASSLRRNPSPDTQY